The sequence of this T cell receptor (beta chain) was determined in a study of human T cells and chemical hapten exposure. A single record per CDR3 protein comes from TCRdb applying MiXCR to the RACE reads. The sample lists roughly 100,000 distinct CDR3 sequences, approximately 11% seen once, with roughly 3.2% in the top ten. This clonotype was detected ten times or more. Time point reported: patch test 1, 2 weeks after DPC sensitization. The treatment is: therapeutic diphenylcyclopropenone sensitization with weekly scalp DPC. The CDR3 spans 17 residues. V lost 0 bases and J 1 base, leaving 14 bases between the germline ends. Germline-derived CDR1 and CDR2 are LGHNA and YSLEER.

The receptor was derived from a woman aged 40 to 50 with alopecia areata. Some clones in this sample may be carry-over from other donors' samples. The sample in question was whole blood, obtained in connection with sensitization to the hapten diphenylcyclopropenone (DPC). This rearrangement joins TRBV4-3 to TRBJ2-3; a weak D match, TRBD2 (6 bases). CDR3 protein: CASSQDQRASGTDTQYF. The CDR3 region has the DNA TGCGCCAGCAGCCAAGATCAAAGGGCTAGCGGCACAGATACGCAGTATTTT.